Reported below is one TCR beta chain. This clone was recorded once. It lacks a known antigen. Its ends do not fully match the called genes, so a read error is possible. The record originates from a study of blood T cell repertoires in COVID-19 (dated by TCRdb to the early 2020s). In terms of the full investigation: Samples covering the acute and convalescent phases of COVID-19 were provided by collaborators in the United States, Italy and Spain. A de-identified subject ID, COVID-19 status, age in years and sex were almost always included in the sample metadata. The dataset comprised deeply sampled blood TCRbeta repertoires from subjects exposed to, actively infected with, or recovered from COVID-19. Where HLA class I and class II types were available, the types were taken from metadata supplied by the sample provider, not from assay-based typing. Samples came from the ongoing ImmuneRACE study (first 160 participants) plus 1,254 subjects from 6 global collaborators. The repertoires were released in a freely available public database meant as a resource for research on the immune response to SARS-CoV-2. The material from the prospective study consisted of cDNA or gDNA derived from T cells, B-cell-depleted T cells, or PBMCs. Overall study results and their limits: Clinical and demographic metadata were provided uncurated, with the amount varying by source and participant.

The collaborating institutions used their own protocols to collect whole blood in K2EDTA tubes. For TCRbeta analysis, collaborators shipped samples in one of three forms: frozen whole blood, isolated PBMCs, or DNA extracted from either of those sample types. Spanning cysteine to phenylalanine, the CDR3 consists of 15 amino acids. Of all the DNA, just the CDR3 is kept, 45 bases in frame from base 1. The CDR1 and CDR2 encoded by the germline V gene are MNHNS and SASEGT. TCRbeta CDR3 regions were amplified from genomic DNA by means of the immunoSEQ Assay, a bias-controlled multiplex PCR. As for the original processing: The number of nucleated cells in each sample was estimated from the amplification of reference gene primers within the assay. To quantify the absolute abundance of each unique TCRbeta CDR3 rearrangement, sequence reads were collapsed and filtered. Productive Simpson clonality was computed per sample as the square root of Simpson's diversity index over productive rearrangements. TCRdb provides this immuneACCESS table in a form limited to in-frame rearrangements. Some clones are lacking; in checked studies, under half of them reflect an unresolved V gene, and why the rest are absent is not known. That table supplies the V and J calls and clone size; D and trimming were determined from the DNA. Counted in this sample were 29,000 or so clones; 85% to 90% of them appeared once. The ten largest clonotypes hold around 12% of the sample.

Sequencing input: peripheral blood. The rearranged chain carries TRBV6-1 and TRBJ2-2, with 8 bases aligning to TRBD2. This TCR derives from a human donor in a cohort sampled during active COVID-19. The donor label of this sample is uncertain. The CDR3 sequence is CASSKAGEGTGELFF. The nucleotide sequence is TGTGCCAGCAGTAAAGCGGGAGAGGGCACCGGGGAGCTGTTTTTT.